This T cell receptor beta chain was profiled in a study of blood T cell repertoires in COVID-19. The CDR3 extends over 14 amino acids. Germline CDR1 is MNHEY and CDR2 is SMNVEV (reference sequence). V shed 3 bases, J shed 7 bases, and the junction held 6 bases outside the gene matches. As originally analysed: Reference gene primers were amplified, and this amplification served to estimate nucleated cell counts. The data were produced by immunoSEQ multiplex PCR, yet TCRdb's version contains in-frame clones alone and is incomplete. For V, J and clone size, that table is used; D and trimming come from the DNA. The table has around 270,000 clones, about 88% seen once; the top ten hold over 4%.

This TCR came from a man aged 55-75 years who had recovered from COVID-19. This sequence joins TRBV27 and TRBJ2-1; TRBD1 matches 7 bases. The sequenced sample consisted of peripheral blood. In nucleotides, the CDR3 is TGTGCCAGCAGTTTCTCCGCCAGGGGGAATGAGCAGTTCTTC. Encoded protein: CASSFSARGNEQFF.